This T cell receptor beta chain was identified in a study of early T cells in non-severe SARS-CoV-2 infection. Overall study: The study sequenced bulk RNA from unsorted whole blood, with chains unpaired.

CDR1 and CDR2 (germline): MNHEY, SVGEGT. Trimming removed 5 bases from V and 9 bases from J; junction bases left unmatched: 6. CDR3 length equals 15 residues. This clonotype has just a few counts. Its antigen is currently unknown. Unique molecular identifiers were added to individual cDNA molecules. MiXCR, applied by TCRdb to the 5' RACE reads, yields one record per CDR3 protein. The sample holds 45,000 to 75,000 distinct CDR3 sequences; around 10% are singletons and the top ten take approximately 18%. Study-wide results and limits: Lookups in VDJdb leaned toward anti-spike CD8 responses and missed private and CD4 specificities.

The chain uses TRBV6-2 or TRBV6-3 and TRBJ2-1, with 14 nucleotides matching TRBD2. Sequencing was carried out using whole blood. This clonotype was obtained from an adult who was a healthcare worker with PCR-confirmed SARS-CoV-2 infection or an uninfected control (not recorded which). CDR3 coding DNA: TGTGCCAGCAGTCCGGGACTAGCGGGAGTCACTGAGCAGTTCTTC. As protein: CASSPGLAGVTEQFF.